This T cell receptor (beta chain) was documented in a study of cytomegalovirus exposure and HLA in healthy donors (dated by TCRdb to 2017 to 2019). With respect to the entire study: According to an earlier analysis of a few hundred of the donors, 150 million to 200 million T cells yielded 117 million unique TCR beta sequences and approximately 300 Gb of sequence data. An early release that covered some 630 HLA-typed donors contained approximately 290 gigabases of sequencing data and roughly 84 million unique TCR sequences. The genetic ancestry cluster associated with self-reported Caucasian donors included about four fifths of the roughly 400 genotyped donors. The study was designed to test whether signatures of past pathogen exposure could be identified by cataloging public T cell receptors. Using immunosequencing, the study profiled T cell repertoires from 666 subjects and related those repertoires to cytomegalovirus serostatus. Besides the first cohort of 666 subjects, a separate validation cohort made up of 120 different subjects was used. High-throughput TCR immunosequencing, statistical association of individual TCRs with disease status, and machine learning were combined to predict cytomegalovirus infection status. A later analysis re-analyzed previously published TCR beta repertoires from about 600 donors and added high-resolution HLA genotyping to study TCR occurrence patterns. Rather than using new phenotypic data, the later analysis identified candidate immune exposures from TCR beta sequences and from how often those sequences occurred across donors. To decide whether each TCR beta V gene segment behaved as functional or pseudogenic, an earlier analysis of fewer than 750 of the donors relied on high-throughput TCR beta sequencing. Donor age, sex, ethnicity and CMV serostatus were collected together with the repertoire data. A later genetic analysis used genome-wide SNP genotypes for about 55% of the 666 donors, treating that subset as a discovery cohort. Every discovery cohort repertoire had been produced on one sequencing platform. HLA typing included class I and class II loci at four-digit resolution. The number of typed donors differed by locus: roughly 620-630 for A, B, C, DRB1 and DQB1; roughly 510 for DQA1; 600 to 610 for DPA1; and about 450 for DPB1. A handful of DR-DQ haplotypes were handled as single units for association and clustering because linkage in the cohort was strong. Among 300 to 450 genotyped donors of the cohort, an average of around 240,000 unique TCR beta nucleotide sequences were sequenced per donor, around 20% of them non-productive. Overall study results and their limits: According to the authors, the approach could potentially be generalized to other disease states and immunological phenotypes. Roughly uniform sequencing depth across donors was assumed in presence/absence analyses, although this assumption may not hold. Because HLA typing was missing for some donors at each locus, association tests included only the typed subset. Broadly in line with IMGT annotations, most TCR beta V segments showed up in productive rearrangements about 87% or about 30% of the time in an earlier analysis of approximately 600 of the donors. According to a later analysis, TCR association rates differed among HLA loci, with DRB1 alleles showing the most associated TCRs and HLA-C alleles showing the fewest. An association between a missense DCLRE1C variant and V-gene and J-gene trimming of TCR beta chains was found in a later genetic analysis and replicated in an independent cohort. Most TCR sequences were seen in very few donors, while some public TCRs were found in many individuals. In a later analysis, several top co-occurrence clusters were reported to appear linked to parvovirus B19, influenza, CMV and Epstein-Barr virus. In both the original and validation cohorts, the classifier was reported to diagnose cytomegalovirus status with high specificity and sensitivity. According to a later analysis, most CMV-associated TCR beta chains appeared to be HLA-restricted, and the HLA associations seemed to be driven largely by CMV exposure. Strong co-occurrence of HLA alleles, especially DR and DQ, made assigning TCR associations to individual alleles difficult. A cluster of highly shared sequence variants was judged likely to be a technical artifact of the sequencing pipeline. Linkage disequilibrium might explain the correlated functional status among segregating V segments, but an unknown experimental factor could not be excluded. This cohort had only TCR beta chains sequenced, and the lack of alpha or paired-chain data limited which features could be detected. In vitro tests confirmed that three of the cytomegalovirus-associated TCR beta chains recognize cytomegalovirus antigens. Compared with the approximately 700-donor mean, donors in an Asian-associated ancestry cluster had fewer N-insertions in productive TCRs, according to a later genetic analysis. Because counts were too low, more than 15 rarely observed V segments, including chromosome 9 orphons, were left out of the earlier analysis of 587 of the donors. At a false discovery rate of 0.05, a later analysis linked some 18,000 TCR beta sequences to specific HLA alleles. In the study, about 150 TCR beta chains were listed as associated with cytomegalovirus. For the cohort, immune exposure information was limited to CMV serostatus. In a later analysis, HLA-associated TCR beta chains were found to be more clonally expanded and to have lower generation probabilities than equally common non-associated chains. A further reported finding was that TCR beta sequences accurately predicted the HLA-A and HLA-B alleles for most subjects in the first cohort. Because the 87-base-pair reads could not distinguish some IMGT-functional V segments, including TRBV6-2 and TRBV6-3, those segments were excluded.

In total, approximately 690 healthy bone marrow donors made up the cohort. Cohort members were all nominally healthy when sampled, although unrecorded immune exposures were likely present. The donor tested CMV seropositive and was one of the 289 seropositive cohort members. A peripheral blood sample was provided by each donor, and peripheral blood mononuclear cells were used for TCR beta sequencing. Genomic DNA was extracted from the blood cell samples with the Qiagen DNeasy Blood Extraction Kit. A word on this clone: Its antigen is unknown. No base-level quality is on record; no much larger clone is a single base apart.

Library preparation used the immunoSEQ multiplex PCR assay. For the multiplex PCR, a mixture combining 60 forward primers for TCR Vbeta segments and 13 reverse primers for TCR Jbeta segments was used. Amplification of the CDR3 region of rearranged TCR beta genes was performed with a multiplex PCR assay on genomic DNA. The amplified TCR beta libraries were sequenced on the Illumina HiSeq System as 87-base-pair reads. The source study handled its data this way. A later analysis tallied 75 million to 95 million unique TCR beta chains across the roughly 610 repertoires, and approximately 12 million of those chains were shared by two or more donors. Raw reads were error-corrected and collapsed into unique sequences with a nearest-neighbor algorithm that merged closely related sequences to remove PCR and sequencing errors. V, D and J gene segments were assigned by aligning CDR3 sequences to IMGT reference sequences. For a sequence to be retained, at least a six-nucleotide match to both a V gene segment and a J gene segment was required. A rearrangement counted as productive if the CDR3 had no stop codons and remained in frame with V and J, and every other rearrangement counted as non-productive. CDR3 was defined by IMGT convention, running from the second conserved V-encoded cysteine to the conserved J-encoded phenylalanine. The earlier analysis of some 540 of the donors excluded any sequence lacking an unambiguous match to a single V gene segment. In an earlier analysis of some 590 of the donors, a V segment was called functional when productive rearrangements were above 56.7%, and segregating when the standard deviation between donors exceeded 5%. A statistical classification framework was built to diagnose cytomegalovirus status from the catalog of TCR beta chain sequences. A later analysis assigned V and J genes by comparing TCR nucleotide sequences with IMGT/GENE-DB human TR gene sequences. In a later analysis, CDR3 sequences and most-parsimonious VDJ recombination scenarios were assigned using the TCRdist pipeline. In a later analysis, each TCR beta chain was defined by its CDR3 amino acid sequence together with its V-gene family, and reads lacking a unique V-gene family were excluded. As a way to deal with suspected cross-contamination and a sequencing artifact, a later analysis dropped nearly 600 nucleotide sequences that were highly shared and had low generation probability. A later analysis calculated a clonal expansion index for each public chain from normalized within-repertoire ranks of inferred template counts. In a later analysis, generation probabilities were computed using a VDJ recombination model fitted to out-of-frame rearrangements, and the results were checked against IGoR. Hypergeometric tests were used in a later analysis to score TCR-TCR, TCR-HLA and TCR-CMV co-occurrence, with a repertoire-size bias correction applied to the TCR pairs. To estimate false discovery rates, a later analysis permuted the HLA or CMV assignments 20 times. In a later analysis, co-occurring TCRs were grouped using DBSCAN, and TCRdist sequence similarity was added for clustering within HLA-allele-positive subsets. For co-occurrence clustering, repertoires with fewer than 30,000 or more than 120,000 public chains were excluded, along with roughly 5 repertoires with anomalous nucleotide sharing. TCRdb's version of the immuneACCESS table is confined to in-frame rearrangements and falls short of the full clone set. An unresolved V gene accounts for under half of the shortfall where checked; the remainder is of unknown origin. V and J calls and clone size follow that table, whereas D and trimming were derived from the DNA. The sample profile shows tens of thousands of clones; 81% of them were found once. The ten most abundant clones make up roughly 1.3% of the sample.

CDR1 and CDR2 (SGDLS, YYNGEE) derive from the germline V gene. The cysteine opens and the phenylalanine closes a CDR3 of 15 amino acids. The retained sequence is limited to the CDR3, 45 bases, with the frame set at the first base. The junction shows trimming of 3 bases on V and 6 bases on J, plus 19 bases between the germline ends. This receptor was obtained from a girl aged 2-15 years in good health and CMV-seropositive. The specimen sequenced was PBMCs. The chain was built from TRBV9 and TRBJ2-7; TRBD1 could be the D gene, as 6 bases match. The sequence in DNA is TGTGCCAGCAGCGCCAAGGGACATACAATACGCGAGCAGTACTTC. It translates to CASSAKGHTIREQYF.